Given below is one TCR beta chain in context. The sample comes from a study of blood T cell repertoires in COVID-19. The repertoire was sequenced with immunoSEQ multiplex PCR; TCRdb's copy has only in-frame clones and lacks some. The data show 250,000 to 350,000 clones, with about 90% seen just once and 2% to 3% held by the top ten. Trimming took off 8 bases at V and 0 bases at J, with 8 bases between the two ends. Germline CDR1 and CDR2: SNHLY and FYNNEI. CDR3 length: 13 amino acids. The specimen was peripheral blood. This TCR came from a man between 18 and 29 years old with active or convalescent COVID-19. The J gene is TRBJ1-5, the V gene TRBV2; D is ambiguous. CDR3 in DNA: TGTGCCAGCCGCCTAAATAGCAATCAGCCCCAGCATTTT. Translation: CASRLNSNQPQHF.